Each of the 30 T cell receptor beta chains below was sequenced from the same sample in a study of a mutant IDH1 vaccine in newly diagnosed glioma. The time point was: week 35, safety follow-up. In every dose of vaccine, 300 ug of mutant IDH1 20-mer peptide was given alongside topical imiquimod. Data came from immunoSEQ multiplex PCR; TCRdb stores just in-frame clones and leaves some out. In the table there are over 45,000 clones, 92% of which are singletons. These receptors are not linked to any known antigen. The sample was PBMCs, taken from a glioma patient whose treatment included an IDH1 peptide vaccine. The receptor source for this set is a man aged 50 or older with glioma.

This chain uses TRBV6-6 with TRBJ1-1, with 8 nucleotides matching TRBD1. The CDR3 totals 14 residues. The V gene's germline CDR1 is MNHNY and CDR2 SVGAGI (reference sequence). V lost 6 bases, J lost 5 bases, and 8 bases stayed unmatched. CDR3 loop: CASRRTGLGTEAFF. CDR3 nucleotides: TGTGCCAGCAGGCGGACAGGGCTCGGGACTGAAGCTTTCTTT.

Written as DNA, the CDR3 is TGTGCCAGCAGCATAGACGCAGGACGCCGCTACGAGCAGTACTTC. It codes for CASSIDAGRRYEQYF. The V call is TRBV7-8, the J call TRBJ2-7; D not certain. Looked up from germline, CDR1 is SGHVS and CDR2 is FQNEAQ. Trimming took off 5 bases at V and 3 bases at J, with 17 bases between the two ends. This CDR3 has 15 residues.

The genes are TRBV10-1 and TRBJ2-6; a weak D match, TRBD1 (5 bases). V lost 4 bases, J lost 0 bases, and 10 bases lay in between. CDR3 length: 16 amino acids. The germline V gene encodes CDR1 WNHNN and CDR2 SYGVQD (reference sequence). CDR3 residues: CASSAFDSSGANVLTF. CDR3 bases: TGCGCCAGCAGTGCGTTTGACAGCTCTGGGGCCAACGTCCTGACTTTC.

The chain uses TRBV28 and TRBJ2-7; TRBD1 matches 8 bases. This CDR3 is built from 15 residues. V was clipped by 7 bases and J by 3 bases; unmatched bases: 11. Germline assignment: CDR1 MDHEN and CDR2 SYDVKM. The CDR3 reads CASTIGGTGVYEQYF. In nucleotides, the CDR3 is TGTGCCAGCACCATAGGGGGGACAGGAGTCTACGAGCAGTACTTC.

V and J are TRBV30 and TRBJ1-5; D is uncertain. This CDR3 spans 13 amino acids. Trimming cost V 2 bases and J 3 bases, with 8 bases left between them. Germline V CDR1 and CDR2: GTSNPN, SVGIG (reference sequence). For the CDR3, the DNA is TGTGCCTGGAGTCCCACCTACAATCAGCCCCAGCATTTT. Translation gives CAWSPTYNQPQHF.

The V and J genes are TRBV5-8 and TRBJ1-4, with D possibly being TRBD1 (5 bases). The CDR3 runs to 14 residues. V was shortened by 4 bases and J by 0 bases, with 7 bases between the two germline ends. Germline lookup yields CDR1 SGHTS and CDR2 YDEGEE. The CDR3 coding sequence is TGTGCCAGCAGCCAGACAGCAACTAATGAAAAACTGTTTTTT. Its protein is CASSQTATNEKLFF.

This chain joins TRBV2 and TRBJ2-3; 7 nucleotides line up with TRBD2. This CDR3 has 14 residues. CDR1 and CDR2 from the germline V gene are SNHLY and FYNNEI. Germline trimming cut 3 bases from V and 8 bases from J; bases unmatched to any gene: 8. The CDR3 nucleotides are TGTGCCAGCAGTGAGGGGCGGGAGTGGGGTACGCAGTATTTT. It translates to CASSEGREWGTQYF.

This sequence joins TRBV18 and TRBJ1-2; D gene uncertain. With 1 base removed from V and 7 bases from J, the gap between germline ends came to 10 bases. The CDR3 covers 13 residues. CDR1 and CDR2 (germline): KGHSH, LQKENI. The CDR3 region has the DNA TGTGCCAGCTCACCACGGTCTGCGGGTGGCTACACCTTC. This codes for CASSPRSAGGYTF.

The chain links TRBV9 to TRBJ1-4; D uncertain. CDR3 length equals 14 residues. The V end was cut by 0 bases, the J end by 8 bases, with 11 bases between. CDR1 is SGDLS and CDR2 is YYNGEE in the germline V gene. CDR3 nucleotides: TGTGCCAGCAGCGTAGGTCGTCTCGCCGAAAAACTGTTTTTT. Its protein product is CASSVGRLAEKLFF.

This clone was detected a few times. The chain is built from TRBV11-3 and TRBJ1-2; no reliable D call. The V gene's germline CDR1 is SGHNT and CDR2 YENEEA. The CDR3 runs to 13 residues. V lost 3 bases to trimming and J lost 14 bases, with 19 bases between them. CDR3 region: CASSFSLDGLRTF. CDR3 sequence (DNA): TGTGCCAGCAGCTTTTCCTTGGACGGGCTAAGGACCTTC.

There are a few counts of this clone. The chain links TRBV7-9 to TRBJ1-6; D perhaps matches TRBD1 (5 bases). Germline V CDR1 and CDR2: SEHNR, FQNEAQ (reference sequence). CDR3 size: 14 residues. V lost 1 base, J lost 7 bases, and 8 bases lay in between. The DNA for the CDR3 is TGTGCCAGCAGCTTAGTACGGGACAATTCACCCCTCCACTTT. The encoded protein is CASSLVRDNSPLHF.

V gene TRBV28 combines with J gene TRBJ1-4, with D hard to call. This CDR3 comprises 14 residues. V lost 2 bases to trimming and J lost 8 bases, with 12 bases between them. CDR1 MDHEN and CDR2 SYDVKM come from the germline V gene. The CDR3 sequence is CASSLRGNTEKLFF. The CDR3 coding sequence is TGTGCCAGCAGTTTAAGAGGGAATACGGAAAAACTGTTTTTT.

The chain links TRBV29-1 to TRBJ2-4, with D perhaps matching TRBD2 (6 bases). This CDR3 region has 15 residues. Trimming removed 6 bases from V and 1 base from J, with 16 bases in between. Looked up from germline, CDR1 is SQVTM and CDR2 is ANQGSEA. The chain's CDR3 is CSVPRWGEAKNIQYF. The DNA of the CDR3 is TGCAGCGTACCACGTTGGGGGGAGGCCAAAAACATTCAGTACTTC.

About this clone itself: The junction departs from germline at one end; a sequencing error may be responsible. This chain uses TRBV5-4 with TRBJ1-3; D is undetermined. Germline V gene lookup returns CDR1 SGHNT and CDR2 YYREEE (reference sequence). This CDR3 region has 13 residues. CDR3 amino acids: CASSLASGNTIYF. The CDR3 nucleotides are TGTGCCAGCAGTTTGGCGTCTGGAAACACCATATATTTT.

This chain joins TRBV11-3 and TRBJ1-6; a weak D match, TRBD1 (5 bases). Trimming left V 5 bases short and J 7 bases short, with 6 bases between. This CDR3 has 12 amino acids. Germline V CDR1 and CDR2: SGHNT, YENEEA. The CDR3 sequence: CASSRGNSPLHF. CDR3 in DNA: TGTGCCAGCAGCCGGGGGAATTCACCCCTCCACTTT.

The genes are TRBV5-6 and TRBJ2-1; 7 nucleotides line up with TRBD1. Per germline, CDR1 SGHDT and CDR2 YYEEEE. V lost 5 bases to trimming and J lost 1 base; unmatched junction nucleotides: 6. This CDR3 has 15 amino acids. The CDR3 here is CASSPDRWSYNEQFF. As DNA, the CDR3 is TGTGCCAGCAGTCCGGACAGGTGGTCCTACAATGAGCAGTTCTTC.

The gene calls are TRBV5-1 and TRBJ1-1; D ambiguous. V lost 0 bases and J 11 bases, leaving 14 bases between the germline ends. The CDR3 has 13 residues. The germline gives CDR1 SGHRS, CDR2 YFSETQ. The CDR3 spells CASSLESGLLAFF. The CDR3 DNA sequence: TGCGCCAGCAGCTTGGAGAGTGGGTTGCTGGCTTTCTTT.

The chain recombines TRBV30 with TRBJ2-4, with 16 bases lining up with TRBD2. Germline-derived CDR1 and CDR2 are GTSNPN and SVGIG (reference sequence). After removal of 3 bases from V and 0 bases from J, the junction contained 20 bases not matched to a gene. The CDR3 length is 23 residues. This CDR3 reads CAWRTTGTSGRATQPLAKNIQYF. CDR3 coding DNA: TGTGCCTGGAGGACCACCGGGACTAGCGGGAGGGCAACTCAACCTCTAGCCAAAAACATTCAGTACTTC.

This chain links TRBV9 with TRBJ1-1; D uncertain. The V and J ends lost 0 bases and 0 bases respectively, with 15 bases between them. This CDR3 has 17 residues. Germline CDR1 is SGDLS and CDR2 is YYNGEE. CDR3 in amino acids: CASSVGSAPTMNTEAFF. The CDR3 nucleotides read TGTGCCAGCAGCGTAGGGTCCGCCCCAACCATGAACACTGAAGCTTTCTTT.

V gene TRBV28 combines with J gene TRBJ2-7, with 7 bases identical to TRBD2. The V segment lost 4 bases and the J segment 4 bases; nucleotides outside the gene matches: 4. This CDR3 region has 13 residues. Germline CDR1 is MDHEN and CDR2 is SYDVKM. The CDR3 nucleotides are TGTGCCAGCAGTTCCCCGGGGGGTTACGAGCAGTACTTC. Translation: CASSSPGGYEQYF.

The V and J genes are TRBV11-2 and TRBJ2-5; TRBD2 aligns across 9 bases. V shed 0 bases, J shed 5 bases, and the junction held 10 bases outside the gene matches. Germline V gene data show CDR1 as SGHAT and CDR2 as FQNNGV. CDR3 size: 17 residues. CDR3 amino acids: CASSLDSRAGGRETQYF. In DNA form, the CDR3 reads TGTGCCAGCAGCTTAGATAGCAGGGCGGGGGGGCGTGAGACCCAGTACTTC.

This chain joins TRBV19 and TRBJ2-3; D remains ambiguous. The CDR3 consists of 14 residues. The germline V gene has CDR1 LNHDA and CDR2 SQIVND (reference sequence). Trimming removed 0 bases from V and 0 bases from J, with 4 bases in between. The CDR3 coding sequence is TGTGCCAGTAGTATAGATACTAGCACAGATACGCAGTATTTT. This codes for CASSIDTSTDTQYF.

V is TRBV25-1 and J is TRBJ1-4; 9 nucleotides line up with TRBD1. V dropped 3 bases and J dropped 5; count of bases not matched to a gene: 4. Per germline, CDR1 MGHDK and CDR2 SYGVNS. The CDR3 runs to 15 residues. The CDR3 protein is CASSDPGQGNEKLFF. Written as DNA, the CDR3 is TGTGCCAGCAGTGACCCGGGACAGGGCAATGAAAAACTGTTTTTT.

This clone was observed a single time. This chain uses TRBV7-2 with TRBJ2-2; D is unresolved. The germline CDR1 and CDR2 sequences are SGHTA and FQGNSA. The V gene lost 4 bases and the J gene lost 1 base, with 16 bases spanning the gap. The CDR3 extends over 17 amino acids. The CDR3 region is CASSSPSGSLNTGELFF. CDR3 sequence (DNA): TGTGCCAGCAGCTCCCCCTCTGGCAGCCTGAACACCGGGGAGCTGTTTTTT.

The chain carries TRBV4-3 and TRBJ2-7; 7 bases are a match to TRBD1. The CDR3 is 14 amino acids. Germline trimming cut 0 bases from V and 3 bases from J; bases unmatched to any gene: 2. The germline V gene has CDR1 LGHNA and CDR2 YSLEER. CDR3 protein: CASSQDRGSYEQYF. The CDR3 DNA reads TGCGCCAGCAGCCAAGACAGGGGGAGCTACGAGCAGTACTTC.

This clone has only a few counts. V and J are TRBV5-6 and TRBJ1-4; D not certain. The CDR3 totals 14 residues. Germline V gene data show CDR1 as SGHDT and CDR2 as YYEEEE. V lost 1 base to trimming and J lost 8 bases, with 12 bases between them. In nucleotides, the CDR3 is TGTGCCAGCAGCTTGAGGAACGCAGAGGAAAAACTGTTTTTT. The encoded protein is CASSLRNAEEKLFF.

The gene calls are TRBV28 and TRBJ1-5, with D possibly being TRBD1 (5 bases). The CDR3 is 12 residues long. Germline V gene data show CDR1 as MDHEN and CDR2 as SYDVKM. Trimming cost V 6 bases and J 6 bases, with 9 bases left between them. This CDR3 is CASRAGTQPQHF. The CDR3 DNA reads TGTGCCAGCAGGGCAGGGACTCAGCCCCAGCATTTT.

The chain recombines TRBV19 with TRBJ1-5; maybe TRBD1 (6 bases). The germline CDR1 and CDR2 sequences are LNHDA and SQIVND (reference sequence). The CDR3 is 15 residues long. V was trimmed by 9 bases and J by 3 bases, leaving 18 bases between them. The CDR3 here is CASHIRGHFNQPQHF. In DNA form, the CDR3 reads TGTGCCAGCCACATACGGGGGCATTTCAATCAGCCCCAGCATTTT.

The V and J genes are TRBV4-3 and TRBJ1-4; 7 bases map to TRBD1. The V gene's germline CDR1 is LGHNA and CDR2 YSLEER. After removal of 5 bases from V and 7 bases from J, the junction contained 10 bases not matched to a gene. The CDR3 length is 15 residues. CDR3 sequence (DNA): TGCGCCAGCAGCTACACGACAGGGTGGGGTGAAAAACTGTTTTTT. Amino acid sequence: CASSYTTGWGEKLFF.

V is TRBV7-2 and J is TRBJ1-2; D call uncertain. This CDR3 contains 11 residues. V dropped 6 bases and J dropped 0 bases, with 2 bases sitting between them. The V gene's germline CDR1 is SGHTA and CDR2 FQGNSA. Written as DNA, the CDR3 is TGTGCCAGCAGGCCTAACTATGGCTACACCTTC. Its protein product is CASRPNYGYTF. The full variable domain, with the rest looked up from reference TRBV7-2 and TRBJ1-2, is GAGVSQSPSNKVTEKGKDVELRCDPISGHTALYWYRQSLGQGLEFLIYFQGNSAPDKSGLPSDRFSAERTGGSVSTLTIQRTQQEDSAVYLCASRPNYGYTFGSGTRLTVV.